This T cell receptor (beta chain) was recorded in a study of blood T cell repertoires in COVID-19 (dated by TCRdb to between 2020 and 2021). Regarding the research as a whole: Samples covering the acute and convalescent phases of COVID-19 were provided by collaborators in the United States, Italy and Spain. The prospective study material was composed of cDNA or gDNA derived from T cells, B-cell-depleted T cells, or PBMCs. Deeply sampled blood TCRbeta repertoires from subjects exposed to, actively infected with, or recovered from COVID-19 were included in the dataset. The repertoires were made available in a free public database intended to serve as a resource for research on the immune response to SARS-CoV-2. Samples were obtained from the ongoing ImmuneRACE study (first 160 participants) and from 1,200 or so subjects provided by 6 global collaborators. Nearly every sample came with metadata listing a de-identified subject ID, COVID-19 status, age in years and sex. Where HLA class I and class II types were available, the types were taken from metadata supplied by the sample provider, not from assay-based typing. The full study reports these points: How much clinical and demographic metadata was included differed by source and by participant, and the metadata was provided uncurated.

CDR1 SQVTM and CDR2 ANQGSEA are derived from the germline V gene. The CDR3 contains 11 residues, cysteine and phenylalanine counted. The read is trimmed to its CDR3 DNA, 33 bases read in frame from base 1. V is reduced by 3 bases and J by 2 bases, leaving a spacing of 4 bases between them. On this clone: Its antigen is unknown. The record has no base qualities; no much larger clone is one base away.

The immunoSEQ Assay, a bias-controlled multiplex PCR, was used to amplify TCRbeta CDR3 regions from genomic DNA. The paper's processing steps were these. Within the assay, amplification of reference gene primers was used to estimate how many nucleated cells each sample contained. Sequence reads were collapsed and filtered to measure the absolute abundance of every unique TCRbeta CDR3 rearrangement. For each sample, productive Simpson clonality was calculated as the square root of Simpson's diversity index over productive rearrangements. TCRdb took this table from immuneACCESS and kept in-frame rearrangements with V and J called. Such tables lack part of the clones; where checked against another copy, unresolved V genes explain under half of the gap, and the rest is unexplained. That table furnishes V, J and clone size, whereas the DNA furnished D and trimming. Within this sample are about 300,000 clones, with 75% to 95% of them counted one time only. Of the sample, approximately 1.2% is held by the ten largest clones.

Participants in the prospective study were enrolled through a virtual design, were aged about 18 to 100 years, and lived in about 25 United States geographic areas. In the prospective study, participants were assigned to cohorts based on the clinical history participants reported in a screening survey and a study questionnaire. For ImmuneRACE Cohort 3, a participant was defined as recovered based on two consecutive negative NP/OP PCR tests, clearance by a healthcare professional, or resolution of symptoms. Each participant in the prospective study had whole blood, serum and a nasopharyngeal or oropharyngeal swab collected by mobile phlebotomists. Participants in the prospective study had the option to provide additional blood draws and questionnaires over a roughly two-month period. Blood samples from the prospective study were shipped frozen or at room temperature prior to DNA extraction.

In this chain, TRBV29-1 is recombined with TRBJ1-2, with an unclear D gene assignment. Source material: PBMCs or T cells enriched from blood (not recorded which). The sequence came from a woman in her 30s who had recovered from COVID-19. The DNA is as follows: TGCAGCGTTGAGGGCAACTATGGCTACACCTTC. Translated, this gives CSVEGNYGYTF.